This T cell receptor (beta chain) was recorded in a study of beta chain features in type 1 diabetes. General study points: Fewer junction insertions and more nucleotide deletions appeared in type 1 diabetes patients.

Isolated RNA was reverse transcribed in full, so expressed TCRB transcripts were sequenced. Assay used: immunoSEQ multiplex PCR; TCRdb lists only in-frame clones, some missing. The sample gives a few hundred thousand clones, 14% of which show up once; roughly 7% is in the top ten. There are 16 residues in the CDR3. Between the trimmed V and J ends, which lost 5 bases and 7 bases, there was a span of 18 bases. CDR1 and CDR2 (germline): SGHTA, FQGNSA. This clone was detected a few times. Its antigen is currently unknown. This chain connects TRBV7-2 to TRBJ1-6; D may be TRBD1 (5 bases). Material for sequencing was central memory CD4+ T cells from blood. This receptor was identified in a man aged 25-45 years in good health. DNA for the CDR3: TGTGCCAGCAGCCCATCCTCGGGACGGAACAATTCACCCCTCCACTTT. Protein product: CASSPSSGRNNSPLHF.